The next 6 T cell receptor beta chains were all read from a single sample in a study of response to subunit inactivated influenza vaccine (dated by TCRdb to the late 2010s). The library was obtained by RT-PCR. For sequencing, an Illumina HiSeq 2500 was employed. The public reads were run again by TCRdb, first through fastp at Q25 and then through MiXCR, and only productive beta chains were kept. Entries are consolidated by CDR3 protein sequence, retaining the most common genes and DNA. The sample table lists about 570,000 distinct CDR3 sequences, over 9% of them with a count of one. Jointly, the top ten make up 9.5% to 11% of the sample. The same data also went into a second study, on T cells expressing NK-cell markers. As that second paper reports: TCR beta cDNA libraries were made by 5'RACE template switching that added a universal primer site and unique molecular identifiers.

This material consisted of PBMCs from blood, taken on the day of vaccination. Receptor source: a man over 45 who received an inactivated influenza vaccine. Donor details come from another sample of the same person, matched by shared clones.

The genes are TRBV7-8 and TRBJ2-4; D gene uncertain. The CDR3 runs to 15 residues. V was cut by 5 bases and J by 0 bases, with 11 bases left in between. CDR1 and CDR2 from the germline V gene are SGHVS and FQNEAQ. The CDR3 DNA follows: TGTGCCAGCAGCCAGCCCCAGCTAGCCAAAAACATTCAGTACTTC. Its translation is CASSQPQLAKNIQYF. The whole variable domain, filled in from reference TRBV7-8 and TRBJ2-4, reads GAGVSQSPRYKVAKRGQDVALRCDPISGHVSLFWYQQALGQGPEFLTYFQNEAQLDKSGLPSDRFFAERPEGSVSTLKIQRTQQEDSAVYLCASSQPQLAKNIQYFGAGTRLSVL.

The chain's CDR3 is CASSLRTGGEGTSGSPYEQYF. CDR3 DNA: TGTGCCAGCAGCTTAAGGACAGGGGGCGAGGGGACTAGCGGGAGTCCCTACGAGCAGTACTTC. V usage is TRBV7-6 and J usage is TRBJ2-7; 14 nucleotides align to TRBD2. The CDR3 is made up of 21 amino acids. V was pared by 2 bases and J by 2 bases, with 17 bases of the junction left unmatched. Germline V gives CDR1 SGHVS, CDR2 FNYEAQ. Full variable domain (rest looked up from reference TRBV7-6 and TRBJ2-7): GAGVSQSPRYKVTKRGQDVALRCDPISGHVSLYWYRQALGQGPEFLTYFNYEAQQDKSGLPNDRFSAERPEGSISTLTIQRTEQRDSAMYRCASSLRTGGEGTSGSPYEQYFGPGTRLTVT.

This clonotype was observed at least ten times. The rearrangement joins TRBV7-3 to TRBJ2-1; tentative D call: TRBD1 (6 bases). With 4 bases removed from V and 4 bases from J, the gap between germline ends came to 8 bases. This CDR3 spans 13 amino acids. Germline V CDR1 and CDR2: SGHTA, FQGTGA. CDR3 sequence reads: CASSSGQYNEQFF. DNA of the CDR3: TGTGCCAGCAGCTCCGGACAGTACAATGAGCAGTTCTTC.

This clonotype was detected a few times. The rearrangement uses TRBV12-3 or TRBV12-4 and TRBJ2-2; maybe TRBD2 (5 bases). V was pared by 3 bases and J by 6 bases, with 14 bases between. The length of the CDR3 is 15 residues. CDR3: CASSLRVSGAGELFF. CDR3 nucleotide sequence: TGTGCCAGCAGTTTGAGGGTGTCTGGTGCCGGGGAGCTGTTTTTT.

This clonotype was seen a handful of times. The chain recombines TRBV5-1 with TRBJ1-2; TRBD1 aligns across 7 bases. The J segment lost 4 bases and the V segment lost 6 bases, leaving 6 bases of the junction unmatched. This CDR3 region has 13 residues. Germline V gene lookup returns CDR1 SGHRS and CDR2 YFSETQ. CDR3 protein: CASIGAGGYGYTF. As DNA, the CDR3 is TGCGCCAGCATTGGGGCAGGGGGCTATGGCTACACCTTC. The variable domain in full, completed from reference TRBV5-1 and TRBJ1-2, reads KAGVTQTPRYLIKTRGQQVTLSCSPISGHRSVSWYQQTPGQGLQFLFEYFSETQRNKGNFPGRFSGRQFSNSRSEMNVSTLELGDSALYLCASIGAGGYGYTFGSGTRLTVV.

J is TRBJ2-7 and V is TRBV6-6, with a weak D call TRBD2 (6 bases). From germline, CDR1 is MNHNY and CDR2 SVGAGI (reference sequence). Trimming pared 6 bases from V and 10 bases from J, leaving 13 bases between. This CDR3 is built from 11 residues. CDR3 in amino acids: CASRVAGTQYF. The CDR3 DNA is TGTGCCAGCAGAGTGGCGGGAACTCAGTACTTC.